A selection of T cell receptor beta chains follows, all from one sample in a study of spatial heterogeneity in lung cancer. TCRdb analysed the 5' RACE reads with MiXCR anew, one entry per CDR3 protein. The profile shows approximately 8,100 distinct CDR3 sequences, 7.8% of them singletons. This material consisted of PBMCs, taken at surgery. Receptor source: a female donor with early-stage non-small cell lung cancer. CDR3s include the opening cysteine and the closing phenylalanine or tryptophan. D genes are given only for firm matches. Only part of the rows carry a size: once, few, many, or a class if the clone is expanded.

D: NA
J: TRBJ1-2
V: TRBV12-2
size: medium-sized
DNA: TGTGCAAGTCGCCCTATCATAGCTAACTATGGCTACACCTTC
CDR3: CASRPIIANYGYTF

D: NA
J: TRBJ2-3
V: TRBV20-1
size: many
DNA: TGCAGTGCTATCGGACCCGGAGAATTAACAGATACGCAGTATTTT
CDR3: CSAIGPGELTDTQYF

D: TRBD2
J: TRBJ2-3
V: TRBV5-1
size: medium-sized
DNA: TGCGCCAGCAGCTTGGCGGGGGGGTTCGGCACAGATACGCAGTATTTT
CDR3: CASSLAGGFGTDTQYF

D: NA
J: TRBJ2-6
V: TRBV12-3/TRBV12-4
size: medium-sized
DNA: TGTGCCAGCCACCCCTTGGACAGCTCTGGGGCCAACGTCCTGACTTTC
CDR3: CASHPLDSSGANVLTF

D: TRBD1
J: TRBJ1-2
V: TRBV13
size: many
DNA: TGTGCCAGCAGCCGGGACAGGCCGAACTATGGCTACACCTTC
CDR3: CASSRDRPNYGYTF

D: NA
J: TRBJ2-2
V: TRBV4-2
size: NA
DNA: NA
CDR3: CASSQSTLRAGELFF

D: TRBD1
J: TRBJ2-5
V: TRBV7-2
size: NA
DNA: TGTGCCAGCAGCGTTGCCGGGACAGACTTACAAGAGACCCAGTACTTC
CDR3: CASSVAGTDLQETQYF

D: NA
J: TRBJ1-6
V: TRBV27
size: medium-sized
DNA: TGTGCCAGCAGTCGGGGTCGGGGTTCACCCCTCCACTTT
CDR3: CASSRGRGSPLHF

D: TRBD2
J: TRBJ2-1
V: TRBV5-1
size: NA
DNA: TGCGCCAGCAGCTCGGATCACCGCGGGAGGAGCTCCTACAATGGGCAGTTCTTC
CDR3: CASSSDHRGRSSYNGQFF

D: TRBD1
J: TRBJ2-7
V: TRBV10-3
size: medium-sized
DNA: TGTGCCATCAGTGAGGGCACCGGGACAGGGGACGAGCAGTACTTC
CDR3: CAISEGTGTGDEQYF

D: NA
J: TRBJ2-7
V: TRBV20-1
size: many
DNA: TGCAGTGCTAACCCCGGGAGTACCGACCGCTACGAGCAGTACTTC
CDR3: CSANPGSTDRYEQYF

D: NA
J: TRBJ1-2
V: TRBV6-1
size: many
DNA: TGTGCCAGCAGAGAGCGGCGCCCTAACTATGGCTACACCTTC
CDR3: CASRERRPNYGYTF

D: NA
J: TRBJ2-7
V: TRBV5-1
size: NA
DNA: TGCGCCAGCAGCGCCGGACGCCGATCGGACTCCTACGAGCAGTACTTC
CDR3: CASSAGRRSDSYEQYF

D: NA
J: TRBJ1-1
V: TRBV28
size: many
DNA: TGTGCCAGCACGTCTCGGCCTGGGACCACTGAAGCTTTCTTT
CDR3: CASTSRPGTTEAFF

D: TRBD1
J: TRBJ2-5
V: TRBV7-8
size: NA
DNA: TGTGCCAGCAGCACGGGACAGGGGGTAGAGACCCAGTACTTC
CDR3: CASSTGQGVETQYF

D: TRBD1
J: TRBJ1-5
V: TRBV19
size: many
DNA: TGTGCCAGTAGTATGACAGGGGGCGGTCAGCCCCAGCATTTT
CDR3: CASSMTGGGQPQHF

D: NA
J: TRBJ2-5
V: TRBV7-2
size: few
DNA: TGTGCCAGCAGCTTATGGGAGACCCAGTACTTC
CDR3: CASSLWETQYF

D: NA
J: TRBJ1-1
V: TRBV6-5
size: many
DNA: TGTGCCAGCACCCTCGCGGGGGGGCAGACTGAAGCTTTCTTT
CDR3: CASTLAGGQTEAFF

D: TRBD1
J: TRBJ2-1
V: TRBV18
size: many
DNA: TGTGCCAGCTCACCACCGCGAGGACAGGGGGGCTACAATGAGCAGTTCTTC
CDR3: CASSPPRGQGGYNEQFF

D: NA
J: TRBJ2-7
V: TRBV20-1
size: many
DNA: TGCAGTGCTAGGGATCCTGGGGTTTCCTACGAGCAGTACTTC
CDR3: CSARDPGVSYEQYF

D: TRBD1
J: TRBJ1-6
V: TRBV28
size: many
DNA: TGTGCCAGCAAAACAGGGGATCTACCCCTCCACTTT
CDR3: CASKTGDLPLHF

D: NA
J: TRBJ1-2
V: TRBV6-5
size: few
DNA: TGTGCCAGCAGTTACTCAACCGGGGGCGCCTATGGCTACACCTTC
CDR3: CASSYSTGGAYGYTF

D: NA
J: TRBJ1-1
V: TRBV10-3
size: medium-sized
DNA: TGTGCCATCAGTGACGGGGCGGGTGAAGCTTTCTTT
CDR3: CAISDGAGEAFF

D: NA
J: TRBJ1-1
V: TRBV7-9
size: medium-sized
DNA: TGTGCCAGCAGAGTTGTCCCCTGGACGGTCACTGAAGCTTTCTTT
CDR3: CASRVVPWTVTEAFF

D: NA
J: TRBJ2-2
V: TRBV24-1
size: many
DNA: TGTGCCACCAGCGATGGGGTGGTAAGGGCCGCGAACACCGGGGAGCTGTTTTTT
CDR3: CATSDGVVRAANTGELFF

D: NA
J: TRBJ1-6
V: TRBV6-6
size: many
DNA: TGTGCCAGCAGTTACTCGGCAGGGTCCAATAATTCACCCCTCCACTTT
CDR3: CASSYSAGSNNSPLHF

D: TRBD2
J: TRBJ2-1
V: TRBV7-9
size: few
DNA: TGTGCCAGCATGGGACTAGCGGATGAGCAGTTCTTC
CDR3: CASMGLADEQFF

D: TRBD1
J: TRBJ2-5
V: TRBV7-7
size: few
DNA: TGTGCTAGCAGCAGGACAGGCCTTGAGACCCAGTACTTC
CDR3: CASSRTGLETQYF

D: NA
J: TRBJ2-3
V: TRBV7-9
size: few
DNA: NA
CDR3: CASSFWPRATTDTQYF

D: NA
J: TRBJ1-4
V: TRBV6-6
size: medium-sized
DNA: TGTGCCAGCAGTCGGGACTTAAATGAAAAACTGTTTTTT
CDR3: CASSRDLNEKLFF

D: NA
J: TRBJ1-1
V: TRBV20-1
size: NA
DNA: TGCAGTGCTCCTGGGAACGGTCATGAAGCTTTCTTT
CDR3: CSAPGNGHEAFF

D: NA
J: TRBJ1-3
V: TRBV7-9
size: medium-sized
DNA: TGTGCCAGCAGCTTAGCTTCAGGGACGGCTGATTTTGGAAACACCATATATTTT
CDR3: CASSLASGTADFGNTIYF

D: NA
J: TRBJ2-1
V: TRBV7-7
size: many
DNA: TGTGCTAGCAGCTTAGACGGGTTGGCCTACAATGAGCAGTTCTTC
CDR3: CASSLDGLAYNEQFF

D: TRBD2
J: TRBJ2-7
V: TRBV28
size: many
DNA: TGTGCCAGCAGTACTAGCGATTACTCCTACGAGCAGTACTTC
CDR3: CASSTSDYSYEQYF

D: TRBD2
J: TRBJ2-1
V: TRBV29-1
size: NA
DNA: TGCAGCCTGGTTTTGACTAGCGGATACAATGAGCAGTTCTTC
CDR3: CSLVLTSGYNEQFF

D: NA
J: TRBJ2-1
V: TRBV7-2
size: many
DNA: TGTGCCAGCAGCTTAGTGAGTGGGGACAATGAGCAGTTCTTC
CDR3: CASSLVSGDNEQFF

D: NA
J: TRBJ2-7
V: TRBV29-1
size: NA
DNA: TGCAGCGTTGTTGTGAGCTCCTACGAGCAGTACTTC
CDR3: CSVVVSSYEQYF

D: TRBD2
J: TRBJ2-1
V: TRBV5-1
size: medium-sized
DNA: TGCGCCAGCAGCTCGGCTAGCGGGGCGGATGAGCAGTTCTTC
CDR3: CASSSASGADEQFF

D: TRBD2
J: TRBJ2-5
V: TRBV5-1
size: medium-sized
DNA: TGCGCCAGCAGCTCTGGACTAGCGGGTCAAGAGACCCAGTACTTC
CDR3: CASSSGLAGQETQYF

D: NA
J: TRBJ1-6
V: TRBV9
size: many
DNA: TGTGCCAGCAGCGTAGAATGGAACCCGGATTCACCCCTCCACTTT
CDR3: CASSVEWNPDSPLHF

D: NA
J: TRBJ1-6
V: TRBV2
size: medium-sized
DNA: TGTGCCAAAAGAACGGAAGGCTCCTATAATTCACCCCTCCACTTT
CDR3: CAKRTEGSYNSPLHF

D: NA
J: TRBJ1-2
V: TRBV6-1
size: many
DNA: TGTGCCAGCAGTGATGGGAGAGGGAACTATGGCTACACCTTC
CDR3: CASSDGRGNYGYTF

D: NA
J: TRBJ2-7
V: TRBV5-1
size: many
DNA: TGCGCCAGCACCCCCCCGGGGGCCTACGAGCAGTACTTC
CDR3: CASTPPGAYEQYF

D: NA
J: TRBJ2-2
V: TRBV6-1
size: many
DNA: TGTGCCAGTGACAGACAGGCGAACACCGGGGAGCTGTTTTTT
CDR3: CASDRQANTGELFF

D: NA
J: TRBJ2-1
V: TRBV9
size: NA
DNA: TGTGCCAGCAGCGTAGAGGTAGGGGGTCGTGGCAATGAGCAGTTCTTC
CDR3: CASSVEVGGRGNEQFF

D: NA
J: TRBJ2-7
V: TRBV11-1
size: many
DNA: TGTGCCAGCAGCAAGGGGGGGCACTACGAGCAGTACTTC
CDR3: CASSKGGHYEQYF

D: TRBD2
J: TRBJ2-3
V: TRBV5-1
size: few
DNA: TGCGCCAGCAGAGCGGGGGACTTCACAGATACGCAGTATTTT
CDR3: CASRAGDFTDTQYF

D: NA
J: TRBJ1-2
V: TRBV12-3/TRBV12-4
size: medium-sized
DNA: TGTGCCAGCAGTAGTGGGACTTCGGACTATGGCTACACCTTC
CDR3: CASSSGTSDYGYTF

D: NA
J: TRBJ2-1
V: TRBV20-1
size: many
DNA: TGCAGTGCTACAGGCAGGGTAGGGAATGAGCAGTTCTTC
CDR3: CSATGRVGNEQFF

D: NA
J: TRBJ1-2
V: TRBV6-1
size: many
DNA: TGTGCCAGCGTCCGAGCTAACTATGGCTACACCTTC
CDR3: CASVRANYGYTF